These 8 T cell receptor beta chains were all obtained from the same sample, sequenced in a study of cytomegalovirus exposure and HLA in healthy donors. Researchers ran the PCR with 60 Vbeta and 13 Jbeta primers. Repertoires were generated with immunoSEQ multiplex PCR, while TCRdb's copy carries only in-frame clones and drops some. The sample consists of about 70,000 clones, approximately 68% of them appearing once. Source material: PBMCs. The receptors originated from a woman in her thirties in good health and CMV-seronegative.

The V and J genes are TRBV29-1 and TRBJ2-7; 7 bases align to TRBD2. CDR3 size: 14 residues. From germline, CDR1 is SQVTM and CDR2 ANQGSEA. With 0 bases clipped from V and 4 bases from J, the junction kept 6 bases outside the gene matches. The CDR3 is CSVEDRTSSYEQYF. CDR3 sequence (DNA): TGCAGCGTTGAAGATAGGACTAGTTCGTACGAGCAGTACTTC.

The CDR3: CASSPTGNNYGYTF. In nucleotides, the CDR3 is TGTGCCAGCAGCCCCACAGGGAATAACTATGGCTACACCTTC. The chain recombines TRBV27 with TRBJ1-2, with D perhaps TRBD1 (6 bases). V lost 6 bases to trimming and J lost 1 base, with 12 bases between them. Germline V gene sequence: CDR1 MNHEY, CDR2 SMNVEV (reference sequence). This CDR3 has 14 amino acids.

The CDR3, as DNA: TGTGCCAGCAGCCAAATCCTTCTCAGGGGTTCTGGGGCCAACGTCCTGACTTTC. This sequence encodes CASSQILLRGSGANVLTF. The rearrangement links TRBV4-2 to TRBJ2-6; possibly TRBD1 for D (6 bases). Germline-derived CDR1 and CDR2 are LGHNA and YNFKEQ. V lost 2 bases to trimming and J lost 1 base, with 15 bases between them. The CDR3 is 18 residues long.

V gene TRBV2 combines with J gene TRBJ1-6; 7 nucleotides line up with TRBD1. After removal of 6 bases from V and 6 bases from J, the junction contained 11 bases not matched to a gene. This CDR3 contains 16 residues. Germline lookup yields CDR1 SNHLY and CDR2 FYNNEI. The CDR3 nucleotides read TGTGCCAGCAGAGGACAGGCAACCAGGGCTAATTCACCCCTCCACTTT. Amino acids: CASRGQATRANSPLHF.

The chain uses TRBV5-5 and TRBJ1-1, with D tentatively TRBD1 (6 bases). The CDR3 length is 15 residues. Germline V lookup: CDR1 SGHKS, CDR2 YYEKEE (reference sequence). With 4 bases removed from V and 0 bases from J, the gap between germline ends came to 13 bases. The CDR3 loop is CASSLRGSMNTEAFF. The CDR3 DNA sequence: TGTGCCAGCAGCCTCAGGGGCAGTATGAACACTGAAGCTTTCTTT.

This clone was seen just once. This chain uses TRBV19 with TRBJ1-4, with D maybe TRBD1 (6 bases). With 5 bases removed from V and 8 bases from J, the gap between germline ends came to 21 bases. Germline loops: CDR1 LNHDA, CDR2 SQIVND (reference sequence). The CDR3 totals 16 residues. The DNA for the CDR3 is TGTGCCAGTAGTCCGAGGACAGCCAACGGTGGGGAAAAACTGTTTTTT. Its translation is CASSPRTANGGEKLFF.

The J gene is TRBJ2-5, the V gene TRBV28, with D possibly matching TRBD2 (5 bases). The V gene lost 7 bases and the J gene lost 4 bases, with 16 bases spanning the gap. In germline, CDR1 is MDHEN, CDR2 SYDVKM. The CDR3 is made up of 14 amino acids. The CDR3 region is CASTPVDEGETQYF. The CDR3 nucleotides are TGTGCCAGCACCCCAGTGGATGAGGGAGAGACCCAGTACTTC. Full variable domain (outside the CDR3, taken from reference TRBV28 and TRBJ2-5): DVKVTQSSRYLVKRTGEKVFLECVQDMDHENMFWYRQDPGLGLRLIYFSYDVKMKEKGDIPEGYSVSREKKERFSLILESASTNQTSMYLCASTPVDEGETQYFGPGTRLLVL.

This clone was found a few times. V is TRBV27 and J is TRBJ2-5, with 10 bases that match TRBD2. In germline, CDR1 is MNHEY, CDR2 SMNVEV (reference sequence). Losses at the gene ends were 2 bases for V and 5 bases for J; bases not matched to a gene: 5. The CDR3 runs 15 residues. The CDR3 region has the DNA TGTGCCAGCAGTTTAGGTAGCGGGGGGCCGGAGACCCAGTACTTC. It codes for CASSLGSGGPETQYF.